The TCR beta chain under discussion was sequenced for a study of shared T cell receptors in the human thymus. The CDR3 runs 17 residues. CDR1 SGHTA and CDR2 FQGNSA come from the germline V gene. The trim removed 1 base at V and 3 bases at J, leaving 6 bases unmatched. Data came from immunoSEQ multiplex PCR; TCRdb stores just in-frame clones and leaves some out. The table includes 600,000 or so clones, about 87% detected once. These data are also associated with another study on human thymus T cells. That investigation notes: Resections were taken during corrective heart surgery, and the thymus tissue came from these.

This sequence was found in a boy under three years old with a congenital heart defect. The rearrangement uses TRBV7-2 and TRBJ2-2; 9 positions match TRBD1. Sequences were obtained from thymocytes. This CDR3 is CASSLDGGQGDTGELFF. The DNA of the CDR3 is TGTGCCAGCAGCTTAGACGGGGGACAGGGAGACACCGGGGAGCTGTTTTTT.